What follows is one T cell receptor (beta chain) and its context. What it binds is unknown. CDR3 size: 14 residues. Germline V gene sequence: CDR1 SQVTM, CDR2 ANQGSEA. This sample was taken from a study of monozygotic twins with inflammatory bowel disease. Whole-study findings and limits: A reduction in TCRbeta diversity (inverse Simpson) was seen in IBD patients relative to healthy co-twins. Among IBD patients, fewer clonotypes were shared with others than among healthy twins, especially with disease activity. No difference was seen in repertoire similarity between concordant and discordant twins, possibly from limited power.

With the 5' RACE reads reprocessed, TCRdb shows one record per CDR3 protein and no DNA. In all, the sample yields approximately 150,000 distinct CDR3 sequences. The draw for each donor consisted of a single 2.5 ml blood sample. The sequence was obtained from a human donor with ulcerative colitis or Crohn's disease, or a healthy co-twin of an affected twin (not recorded which). Material: blood. V gene TRBV29-1 combines with J gene TRBJ2-2; the D gene TCRdb calls, TRBD2, cannot be checked with no DNA. This CDR3 is CSVGTSGWTGELFF.